Presented here are 7 T cell receptor beta chains from one specimen sequenced in a study of T cells in Graves' hyperthyroidism and ophthalmopathy. TCR beta CDR3 region amplification was performed from RNA transcripts. Primed by the HTBI set, a first-round RT-PCR was run on the TCR CDR3. TCRdb processed the multiplex PCR reads anew with MiXCR; each CDR3 protein has one entry. The sample has some 500,000 distinct CDR3 sequences; around 15% are singletons. Source material: blood. These receptors were taken from a young woman with Graves' ophthalmopathy.

As DNA, the CDR3 is TGCAGTGCTAGAGGAGGGGCCCTCTCCGAGCAGTACTTC. Its protein is CSARGGALSEQYF. The chain links TRBV20-1 to TRBJ2-7; D is tentatively TRBD1 or TRBD2 (5 bases each). There are 13 residues in the CDR3. V lost 1 base, J lost 6 bases, and 13 bases lay in between. The germline gives CDR1 DFQATT, CDR2 SNEGSKA (reference sequence).

This clonotype came up a few times. V is TRBV6-1 and J is TRBJ2-5; 8 bases line up with TRBD2. CDR3 length equals 13 residues. Germline CDR1 MNHNS, CDR2 SASEGT. After removal of 8 bases from V and 0 bases from J, the junction contained 2 bases not matched to a gene. The CDR3 sequence: CASPSGYQETQYF. CDR3 sequence (DNA): TGTGCCAGCCCTAGCGGGTACCAAGAGACCCAGTACTTC.

This clonotype was counted only a few times. V usage is TRBV6-2 or TRBV6-3 and J usage is TRBJ2-2; D perhaps matches TRBD1 (6 bases). V was cut by 6 bases and J by 6 bases, with 11 bases left in between. CDR1 is MNHEY, CDR2 SVGEGT, per germline. The CDR3 loop spans 13 amino acids. The CDR3 DNA reads as TGTGCCAGCAGCCCAGGGGTGGCCGGGGAGCTGTTTTTT. Encoded protein: CASSPGVAGELFF.

The sample holds many counts of this clonotype. The rearrangement joins TRBV3-1 to TRBJ2-3; 12 positions agree with TRBD2. Germline V gene lookup returns CDR1 LGHDT and CDR2 YNNKEL (reference sequence). Trimming cost V 4 bases and J 3 bases; bases outside gene matches: 5. This CDR3 spans 16 amino acids. CDR3 amino acids: CASSPLLAGGTDTQYF. DNA of the CDR3: TGTGCCAGCAGCCCGCTACTAGCGGGAGGAACAGATACGCAGTATTTT.

For this clonotype: This clone may be a read error of a much larger clone one base away. The rearrangement links TRBV24-1 to TRBJ2-3; possibly TRBD2 for D (5 bases). CDR1 and CDR2 from the germline V gene are KGHDR and SFDVKD. The CDR3 is made up of 14 amino acids. V shed 1 base and J shed 4 bases, with 8 bases lying between them. CDR3: CATSDLGSADTQYF. The CDR3 DNA sequence: TGTGCCACCAGTGATTTAGGGAGCGCAGATACGCAGTATTTT.

The V call is TRBV7-3, the J call TRBJ2-3, with TRBD1 matching 7 bases. CDR3 length: 17 amino acids. Trimming removed 2 bases from V and 1 base from J; junction bases left unmatched: 9. From germline, CDR1 is SGHTA and CDR2 FQGTGA. The CDR3 DNA follows: TGTGCCAGCAGCTTACCAAAACCCGGGACAGGCACAGATACGCAGTATTTT. Its protein product is CASSLPKPGTGTDTQYF.

This rearrangement joins TRBV29-1 to TRBJ2-1, with 9 bases fitting TRBD2. Trimming at V came to 4 bases and at J to 7 bases, leaving 11 bases not matched to a gene. This CDR3 has 15 residues. CDR1 SQVTM and CDR2 ANQGSEA come from the germline V gene. In DNA, the CDR3 is TGCAGCGTTGGGGGGGTAGCGGGAGCGGGGAATGAGCAGTTCTTC. Translation: CSVGGVAGAGNEQFF.